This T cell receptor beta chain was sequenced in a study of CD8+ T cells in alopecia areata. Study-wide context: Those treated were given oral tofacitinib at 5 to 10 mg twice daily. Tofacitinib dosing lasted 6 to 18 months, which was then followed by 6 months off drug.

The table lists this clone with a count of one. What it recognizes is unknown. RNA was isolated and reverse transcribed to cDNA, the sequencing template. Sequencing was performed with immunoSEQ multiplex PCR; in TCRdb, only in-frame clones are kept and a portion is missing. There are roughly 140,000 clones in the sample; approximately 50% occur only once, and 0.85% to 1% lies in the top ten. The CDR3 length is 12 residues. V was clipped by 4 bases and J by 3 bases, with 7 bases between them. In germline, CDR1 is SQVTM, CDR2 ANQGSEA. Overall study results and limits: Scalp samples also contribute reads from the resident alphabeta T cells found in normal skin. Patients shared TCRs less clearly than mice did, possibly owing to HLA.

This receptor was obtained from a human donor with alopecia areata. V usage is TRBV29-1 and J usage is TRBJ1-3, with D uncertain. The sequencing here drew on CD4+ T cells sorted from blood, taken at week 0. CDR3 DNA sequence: TGCAGCGTTGTGGTCCTTGGAAACACCATATATTTT. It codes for CSVVVLGNTIYF.